This T cell receptor beta chain emerged from a study of PD-1 blockade in classical Hodgkin lymphoma. The length of the CDR3 is 16 residues. Every patient relapsed after autologous stem cell transplantation, and brentuximab vedotin exposure varied. Reported best responses ranged across complete response, partial response or progressive disease. Using immunoSEQ multiplex PCR, the repertoire was profiled, and TCRdb retains in-frame clones only, with some absent. The table shows approximately 11,000 clones, with 70% to 85% occurring only once. This specimen consisted of peripheral blood mononuclear cells (PBMCs), obtained before the second cycle of nivolumab. This sequence was found in a human donor with classical Hodgkin lymphoma. The chain is built from TRBV21-1 and TRBJ2-7; no DNA check was done on the table's D call, TRBD2. TRBV21-1 is marked as a pseudogene. CDR3 sequence reads: CASSHPSTLPSYEQYF. The CDR3 DNA sequence: TGTGCCAGCAGCCATCCGTCGACTCTCCCCTCCTACGAGCAGTACTTC.